These 31 T cell receptor beta chains share one sample of origin, sequenced in a study of cytomegalovirus exposure and HLA in healthy donors (dated by TCRdb to the late 2010s). Libraries were prepared through the immunoSEQ multiplex PCR assay. For the multiplex PCR, a mixture combining 60 forward primers for TCR Vbeta segments and 13 reverse primers for TCR Jbeta segments was used. Here the immuneACCESS table is served through TCRdb, limited to in-frame sequences with V and J called. Missing clones are a known gap in these copies; in checked studies unresolved V genes cover under half, and the rest lacks a known reason. This sample gives over 65,000 clones in total; around 85% of them show up just once. The top ten hold roughly 13% of the sample. The sample comprised PBMCs. The source of these receptors is a human donor in good health.

The chain has TRBV6-5 and TRBJ2-2; perhaps TRBD2 as D (6 bases). Germline V gene sequence: CDR1 MNHEY, CDR2 SVGAGI. With 4 bases removed from V and 1 base from J, the gap between germline ends came to 7 bases. The CDR3 has 14 residues. The CDR3 DNA reads as TGTGCCAGCAGTTGGGGAGGGAACACCGGGGAGCTGTTTTTT. Its protein product is CASSWGGNTGELFF.

J is TRBJ1-6 and V is TRBV5-4; TRBD1 matches 9 bases. The CDR3 loop spans 17 amino acids. CDR1 SGHNT and CDR2 YYREEE come from the germline V gene (reference sequence). V gave up 2 bases and J gave up 8 bases; unmatched junction bases: 11. The CDR3 sequence is CASSFLTGGGRDSPLHF. The CDR3, as DNA: TGTGCCAGCAGCTTTCTGACAGGGGGAGGCCGCGATTCACCCCTCCACTTT.

This rearrangement joins TRBV7-2 to TRBJ2-7; D possibly corresponds to TRBD2 (5 bases). Germline CDR1 SGHTA, CDR2 FQGNSA. V was pared by 2 bases and J by 5 bases, with 16 bases between. The CDR3 covers 15 residues. CDR3 sequence: CASSLRTSVADEQYF. The CDR3 DNA follows: TGTGCCAGCAGCTTACGGACTTCTGTGGCGGACGAGCAGTACTTC.

The rearrangement joins TRBV4-3 to TRBJ1-4, with D possibly TRBD1 on 5 matching bases. The germline V and J ends were trimmed by 3 bases and 3 bases, with 8 bases remaining between them. Looked up from germline, CDR1 is LGHNA and CDR2 is YSLEER. The CDR3 is 14 residues long. CDR3 sequence reads: CASSHRGPNEKLFF. The DNA for the CDR3 is TGCGCCAGCAGCCATAGGGGTCCTAATGAAAAACTGTTTTTT.

This clone was seen a handful of times. The chain uses TRBV2 and TRBJ2-5, with a possible D match to TRBD2 (7 bases). Germline V gene data show CDR1 as SNHLY and CDR2 as FYNNEI. This CDR3 contains 15 residues. V lost 2 bases and J 5 bases, leaving 15 bases between the germline ends. The CDR3 bases are TGTGCCAGCAGTGAATATGGGGGGGGCGGCGAGACCCAGTACTTC. It is translated as CASSEYGGGGETQYF. Full variable domain (outside the CDR3, taken from reference TRBV2 and TRBJ2-5): EPEVTQTPSHQVTQMGQEVILRCVPISNHLYFYWYRQILGQKVEFLVSFYNNEISEKSEIFDDQFSVERPDGSNFTLKIRSTKLEDSAMYFCASSEYGGGGETQYFGPGTRLLVL.

The J gene is TRBJ2-1, the V gene TRBV4-2; 9 nucleotides match TRBD2. CDR3 length: 18 amino acids. CDR1 LGHNA and CDR2 YNFKEQ come from the germline V gene. The V gene end was trimmed by 1 base and the J gene end by 1 base; junction bases not matched to a gene: 8. The CDR3 protein is CASSQAAGGGGSYNEQFF. The CDR3 DNA is TGTGCCAGCAGCCAAGCAGCGGGCGGGGGGGGATCCTACAATGAGCAGTTCTTC.

This chain links TRBV11-2 with TRBJ2-1; D may be TRBD2 (6 bases). The CDR3 runs 14 residues. Germline CDR1 is SGHAT and CDR2 is FQNNGV. V gave up 1 base and J gave up 7 bases, with 11 bases separating them. The CDR3 region is CASSLVGGTNEQFF. The CDR3 nucleotides read TGTGCCAGCAGCTTAGTCGGCGGGACTAATGAGCAGTTCTTC. Full variable domain (missing parts from reference TRBV11-2 and TRBJ2-1): EAGVAQSPRYKIIEKRQSVAFWCNPISGHATLYWYQQILGQGPKLLIQFQNNGVVDDSQLPKDRFSAERLKGVDSTLKIQPAKLEDSAVYLCASSLVGGTNEQFFGPGTRLTVL.

About this clone itself: At one of its ends the junction is not consistent with the germline gene, which may arise from a read error. This rearrangement joins TRBV6-5 to TRBJ2-7; TRBD1 matches 10 bases. CDR3 length: 15 amino acids. The germline V gene encodes CDR1 MNHEY and CDR2 SVGAGI. The CDR3 nucleotides read TGTGTCAGCAGTTACTCCGGACAGGGGGTTTACGAGCAGTACTTC. It yields the protein CVSSYSGQGVYEQYF.

V usage is TRBV5-1 and J usage is TRBJ2-2; 9 bases agree with TRBD2. J was trimmed by 2 bases and V by 1 base; bases with no gene match: 3. This CDR3 is 16 amino acids long. Germline CDR1 SGHRS, CDR2 YFSETQ. CDR3 loop: CASSLSSGENTGELFF. In nucleotides, the CDR3 is TGCGCCAGCAGCTTGTCTAGCGGGGAAAACACCGGGGAGCTGTTTTTT.

This clone was counted only a few times. The rearrangement uses TRBV7-9 and TRBJ2-7; 8 nucleotides match TRBD1. Germline V CDR1 and CDR2: SEHNR, FQNEAQ (reference sequence). Trimming cost V 4 bases and J 3 bases; bases outside gene matches: 8. This CDR3 is built from 15 residues. CDR3 protein: CASSSGNRGDYEQYF. For the CDR3, the DNA is TGTGCCAGCAGCTCCGGTAACAGGGGGGACTACGAGCAGTACTTC.

CDR3 sequence: CASTHGQQETQYF. CDR3 DNA sequence: TGTGCCAGCACCCACGGACAGCAAGAGACCCAGTACTTC. This chain uses TRBV6-5 with TRBJ2-5; TRBD1 might be the D (6 bases). Germline V CDR1 and CDR2: MNHEY, SVGAGI. V was cut by 7 bases and J by 2 bases, with 11 bases left in between. The CDR3 has 13 amino acids.

This clone was seen more than once but under ten times. This chain uses TRBV19 with TRBJ2-5, with 8 bases lining up with TRBD1. J lost 2 bases, V lost 7 bases, and 6 bases had no gene match. The V gene's germline CDR1 is LNHDA and CDR2 SQIVND (reference sequence). CDR3 length equals 14 residues. The CDR3 sequence: CASKTGVWQETQYF. In DNA, the CDR3 is TGTGCCAGTAAGACAGGGGTTTGGCAAGAGACCCAGTACTTC.

V is TRBV6-5 and J is TRBJ2-1, with no clear D. Germline CDR1 reads MNHEY; CDR2 reads SVGAGI. Trimming pared 7 bases from V and 4 bases from J, leaving 11 bases between. The length of the CDR3 is 13 residues. Written as DNA, the CDR3 is TGTGCCAGCAAAGCCAAACTTTACAATGAGCAGTTCTTC. Protein: CASKAKLYNEQFF.

The chain carries TRBV6-4 and TRBJ1-3; D uncertain. V lost 0 bases to trimming and J lost 1 base, with 10 bases between them. Germline-derived CDR1 and CDR2 are MRHNA and SNTAGT. The CDR3 is made up of 16 amino acids. Written as DNA, the CDR3 is TGTGCCAGCAGTGACTCGGTCGGCGGTTCTGGAAACACCATATATTTT. This gives the protein CASSDSVGGSGNTIYF.

This clone was observed a few times. This sequence joins TRBV5-1 and TRBJ1-1; D unclear. V lost 0 bases, J lost 1 base, and 10 bases lay in between. The CDR3 extends over 15 amino acids. Germline V lookup: CDR1 SGHRS, CDR2 YFSETQ. CDR3 sequence: CASSLASGWNTEAFF. CDR3 DNA sequence: TGCGCCAGCAGCTTGGCAAGCGGGTGGAACACTGAAGCTTTCTTT.

The chain is built from TRBV29-1 and TRBJ1-2; D uncertain. Germline CDR1 and CDR2: SQVTM and ANQGSEA. Trimming removed 1 base from V and 5 bases from J, with 8 bases in between. The CDR3 loop spans 12 amino acids. In DNA, the CDR3 is TGCAGCGTTGAAGTTACAGAGTATGGCTACACCTTC. Amino acids: CSVEVTEYGYTF. Full variable domain (missing parts from reference TRBV29-1 and TRBJ1-2): SAVISQKPSRDICQRGTSLTIQCQVDSQVTMMFWYRQQPGQSLTLIATANQGSEATYESGFVIDKFPISRPNLTFSTLTVSNMSPEDSSIYLCSVEVTEYGYTFGSGTRLTVV.

The rearrangement uses TRBV5-1 and TRBJ1-1, with D possibly TRBD1 on 5 matching bases. The CDR3 extends over 15 amino acids. V dropped 0 bases and J dropped 2 bases, with 11 bases sitting between them. Germline lookup yields CDR1 SGHRS and CDR2 YFSETQ. The DNA of the CDR3 is TGCGCCAGCAGCTTGGACGGGCAGGGTAACACTGAAGCTTTCTTT. Protein sequence: CASSLDGQGNTEAFF.

This clone was seen a single time. The rearrangement links TRBV7-2 to TRBJ1-5, with a tentative D call TRBD1 (6 bases). There are 15 residues in the CDR3. The V end lost 3 bases, the J end lost 3 bases, and 12 bases lay between the germline ends. Germline loops: CDR1 SGHTA, CDR2 FQGNSA. CDR3 residues: CASSFLDSLNQPQHF. The CDR3 nucleotides are TGTGCCAGCAGCTTCCTGGACAGCCTCAATCAGCCCCAGCATTTT. Full variable domain (remainder filled in from reference TRBV7-2 and TRBJ1-5): GAGVSQSPSNKVTEKGKDVELRCDPISGHTALYWYRQSLGQGLEFLIYFQGNSAPDKSGLPSDRFSAERTGGSVSTLTIQRTQQEDSAVYLCASSFLDSLNQPQHFGDGTRLSIL.

V and J are TRBV6-1 and TRBJ2-7, with 9 bases identical to TRBD1. Germline V lookup: CDR1 MNHNS, CDR2 SASEGT. V lost 2 bases to trimming and J lost 3 bases; unmatched junction nucleotides: 2. The CDR3 extends over 14 amino acids. CDR3 in DNA: TGTGCCAGCAGTGAATCGGGACAGGGCTACGAGCAGTACTTC. It specifies CASSESGQGYEQYF.

This clone has only one observation. The V gene is TRBV9, the J gene TRBJ2-7; 9 bases map to TRBD1. Germline V gene sequence: CDR1 SGDLS, CDR2 YYNGEE. The CDR3 consists of 15 residues. The trim removed 4 bases at V and 2 bases at J, leaving 7 bases unmatched. CDR3 amino acids: CASSWGGTGTYEQYF. CDR3 nucleotide sequence: TGTGCCAGCAGCTGGGGCGGGACAGGGACCTACGAGCAGTACTTC.

The V and J genes are TRBV2 and TRBJ1-2; 7 bases map to TRBD1. The J segment lost 4 bases and the V segment lost 4 bases, leaving 6 bases of the junction unmatched. The V gene's germline CDR1 is SNHLY and CDR2 FYNNEI. This CDR3 comprises 14 residues. CDR3 DNA: TGTGCCAGCAGTGGTGGGGCAGGGGGCTATGGCTACACCTTC. Encoded protein: CASSGGAGGYGYTF.

The rearrangement uses TRBV10-1 and TRBJ1-1, with a tentative D call TRBD1 (6 bases). The ends were cut back, 3 bases at V and 10 bases at J, with 15 bases in the middle. Looked up from germline, CDR1 is WNHNN and CDR2 is SYGVQD (reference sequence). The CDR3 runs 13 residues. CDR3 DNA sequence: TGCGCCAGCAGTGATTCCCTTGACAGGCGAGCTTTCTTT. Translating gives CASSDSLDRRAFF.

V is TRBV27 and J is TRBJ2-7, with TRBD1 matching over 7 bases. The CDR3 is made up of 15 amino acids. Germline CDR1 is MNHEY and CDR2 is SMNVEV (reference sequence). The junction had 9 bases not matched to a gene; V was cut back by 5 bases and J by 2 bases. The CDR3 reads CASSPQGKTTYEQYF. CDR3 bases: TGTGCCAGCAGTCCACAGGGGAAAACGACCTACGAGCAGTACTTC.

The chain couples TRBV28 to TRBJ1-4, with 7 bases matching TRBD1. Germline trimming cut 4 bases from V and 2 bases from J; bases unmatched to any gene: 7. The V gene's germline CDR1 is MDHEN and CDR2 SYDVKM. This CDR3 is 16 amino acids long. The CDR3 reads CASSSLGDSTNEKLFF. In nucleotides, the CDR3 is TGTGCCAGCAGTTCCCTCGGGGACAGTACTAATGAAAAACTGTTTTTT.

This clone was recorded a few times. This sequence joins TRBV5-1 and TRBJ2-7, with 9 positions matching TRBD2. Germline V gene sequence: CDR1 SGHRS, CDR2 YFSETQ. The CDR3 runs 15 residues. Unmatched junction bases numbered 6, after V lost 3 bases and J lost 2 bases. The CDR3 region is CASSWGAGGPYEQYF. CDR3 in DNA: TGCGCCAGCAGCTGGGGGGCGGGGGGGCCCTACGAGCAGTACTTC.

The V call is TRBV13, the J call TRBJ2-2; TRBD2 aligns across 14 bases. Trimming removed 4 bases from V and 3 bases from J; junction bases left unmatched: 1. The CDR3 consists of 16 residues. Germline V CDR1 and CDR2: PRHDT, FYEKMQ (reference sequence). The CDR3 sequence is CASSWGLAGDTGELFF. As DNA, the CDR3 is TGTGCCAGCAGCTGGGGACTAGCGGGGGACACCGGGGAGCTGTTTTTT.

The rearrangement links TRBV4-1 to TRBJ2-1; 9 bases are shared with TRBD2. Germline loops: CDR1 MGHRA, CDR2 YSYEKL. V shed 5 bases and J 6 bases; nucleotides not matched to a gene: 11. The CDR3 length is 16 residues. DNA for the CDR3: TGCGCCAGCAGCGGCCGCGGGGGGGCCGCCGGCAATGAGCAGTTCTTC. Its translation: CASSGRGGAAGNEQFF.

This clone was picked up a small number of times. A junction boundary mismatches the germline segment, possibly from a read error. This chain connects TRBV6-5 to TRBJ1-2; TRBD1 aligns across 7 bases. Looked up from germline, CDR1 is MNHEY and CDR2 is SVGAGI. CDR3 size: 14 residues. This CDR3 is CASSRDRVAYGYPF. The CDR3 DNA reads TGTGCCAGCAGCCGAGACAGGGTAGCCTATGGCTACCCCTTC.

V is TRBV19 and J is TRBJ1-5; TRBD1 might be the D (6 bases). The V gene's germline CDR1 is LNHDA and CDR2 SQIVND (reference sequence). Trimming took off 5 bases at V and 7 bases at J, with 12 bases between the two ends. The CDR3 consists of 13 residues. CDR3 region: CASSLRGGQPQHF. In DNA, the CDR3 is TGTGCCAGTAGTCTCAGGGGCGGGCAGCCCCAGCATTTT.

The J gene is TRBJ2-2, the V gene TRBV11-3, with a possible D match to TRBD2 (5 bases). V lost 5 bases and J lost 5, with 9 bases in between. The length of the CDR3 is 13 residues. Germline lookup yields CDR1 SGHNT and CDR2 YENEEA. CDR3 DNA sequence: TGTGCCAGCAGCCCGCGGGTTACCGGGGAGCTGTTTTTT. Its translation is CASSPRVTGELFF.

J is TRBJ2-5 and V is TRBV2, with D tentatively TRBD1 (5 bases). In germline, CDR1 is SNHLY, CDR2 FYNNEI. The CDR3 is made up of 13 amino acids. Trimming stripped 7 bases from V and 4 bases from J, with 13 bases between. The CDR3 reads CASTIGVRETQYF. The CDR3 DNA sequence: TGTGCCAGCACCATAGGGGTCCGAGAGACCCAGTACTTC. The full variable domain, its missing parts supplied by reference TRBV2 and TRBJ2-5, is EPEVTQTPSHQVTQMGQEVILRCVPISNHLYFYWYRQILGQKVEFLVSFYNNEISEKSEIFDDQFSVERPDGSNFTLKIRSTKLEDSAMYFCASTIGVRETQYFGPGTRLLVL.